This T cell receptor (beta chain) appears in the sequencing data of a study of a mutant IDH1 vaccine in newly diagnosed glioma. Profiled with immunoSEQ multiplex PCR; TCRdb holds only in-frame clones, not every one. The table records 45,000 to 65,000 clones, about 81% of them present only once. On this clone itself: Its matching antigen is unknown.

Described time point: week 23, last vaccination. The study gave 300 ug of mutant IDH1 20-mer peptide per vaccine dose, with topical imiquimod. The source material was PBMCs, sampled from a glioma patient whose treatment included an IDH1 peptide vaccine. The sequence came from a woman in her thirties or forties with glioma. Some clones in this sample may be carry-over from other donors' samples.

The CDR3 DNA reads as TGTGCCAGCAGTTACACGACAGGGAGTAATGAAAAACTGTTTTTT. Its protein product is CASSYTTGSNEKLFF. The V call is TRBV6-5, the J call TRBJ1-4, with 7 bases matching TRBD1. CDR3 size: 15 residues. V lost 2 bases to trimming and J lost 4 bases; unmatched junction nucleotides: 4. In germline, CDR1 is MNHEY, CDR2 SVGAGI.